A selection of T cell receptor beta chains follows, all from one sample in a study of T cells in Graves' hyperthyroidism and ophthalmopathy. Via MiXCR, TCRdb re-called the multiplex PCR reads, giving one row per CDR3 protein. This table holds a few hundred thousand distinct CDR3 sequences, less than 15% found once. Sequenced material: blood. The receptors come from a woman aged 35 to 49 with Graves' hyperthyroidism. The CDR3 runs from the conserved cysteine through the conserved F or W. A D gene is named only where the DNA matches it firmly. Rows give clone size only sometimes, using once, few, many, or a class for an expanded clone.

J gene,V gene,D gene,clone size,CDR3 protein,CDR3 DNA
TRBJ2-1,TRBV5-5,TRBD2,few,CASSLSSGRGSYNEQFF,TGTGCCAGCAGCTTGAGTAGCGGGAGGGGCTCCTACAATGAGCAGTTCTTC
TRBJ2-1,TRBV11-3,TRBD2,many,CASSDLIAGIINEQFF,TGTGCCAGCAGCGACCTAATAGCGGGGATAATCAATGAGCAGTTCTTC
TRBJ1-1,TRBV18,.,many,CASSPLGNTEAFF,TGTGCCAGCTCACCTCTTGGGAACACTGAAGCTTTCTTT
TRBJ1-2,TRBV7-9,.,many,CASSPPMSYGYTF,TGTGCCAGCAGCCCTCCTATGAGCTATGGCTACACCTTC
TRBJ2-7,TRBV25-1,TRBD1,few,CASSARDSTSYEQYF,TGTGCCAGCAGTGCACGGGACAGCACCTCCTACGAGCAGTACTTC
TRBJ2-7,TRBV5-1,.,many,CASSLEGRPLDEQYF,TGCGCCAGCAGCTTGGAGGGCAGGCCGTTGGACGAGCAGTACTTC
TRBJ2-5,TRBV6-1,TRBD2,many,CASSPGAGGPGETQYF,TGTGCCAGCAGTCCTGGCGCGGGAGGGCCAGGGGAGACCCAGTACTTC
TRBJ2-7,TRBV2,TRBD1,many,CASSGDRGNQEQYF,TGTGCCAGCAGTGGGGACAGGGGAAATCAGGAGCAGTACTTC
TRBJ2-1,TRBV12-5,.,many,CASGYYNEQFF,TGTGCTAGTGGATATTACAATGAGCAGTTCTTC
TRBJ2-3,TRBV2,TRBD1,.,CASRTGQRSTDTQYF,TGTGCCAGCCGAACGGGACAGCGAAGCACAGATACGCAGTATTTT
TRBJ2-1,TRBV20-1,TRBD2,many,CSARDTWTSGRSGFF,TGCAGTGCTAGAGACACCTGGACTAGCGGGAGATCTGGGTTCTTC
TRBJ2-5,TRBV30,.,.,CAWSDRRTSRETQYF,TGTGCCTGGAGCGACCGTAGGACATCCCGAGAGACCCAGTACTTC
TRBJ2-7,TRBV6-1,TRBD2,many,CASRPRGSGIGREQYF,TGTGCCAGCAGGCCCCGGGGGAGCGGGATCGGCCGCGAGCAGTACTTC